These 24 T cell receptor beta chains came from one sample sequenced in a study of blood T cell repertoires in COVID-19. Clones were read by immunoSEQ multiplex PCR, and TCRdb kept only the in-frame ones, dropping some. The top ten clones hold more than 6% of a sample with around 320,000 clones, 85% of them seen once. Material: peripheral blood. These receptors were collected from a human donor in a cohort sampled during active COVID-19.

The chain recombines TRBV7-2 with TRBJ2-7, with no clear D. V was clipped by 5 bases and J by 3 bases, with 14 bases between them. The CDR3 contains 14 residues. CDR1 is SGHTA and CDR2 is FQGNSA in the germline V gene. CDR3 residues: CASSLLRSSYEQYF. The CDR3 DNA reads TGTGCCAGCAGCCTTCTAAGGAGTAGCTACGAGCAGTACTTC.

The chain links TRBV5-4 to TRBJ2-1, with D unclear. This CDR3 has 15 amino acids. V was clipped by 4 bases and J by 0 bases, with 11 bases between them. Germline V gene sequence: CDR1 SGHNT, CDR2 YYREEE (reference sequence). This CDR3 is CASSPRSPSYNEQFF. Written as DNA, the CDR3 is TGTGCCAGCAGCCCCCGGTCACCCTCCTACAATGAGCAGTTCTTC.

CDR3 sequence reads: CAITDSGYYGYTF. CDR3 bases: TGTGCCATCACCGACAGTGGGTACTATGGCTACACCTTC. The V call is TRBV10-3, the J call TRBJ1-2; D may be TRBD1 (5 bases). Germline V gene lookup returns CDR1 ENHRY and CDR2 SYGVKD. This CDR3 region has 13 residues. V lost 7 bases, J lost 3 bases, and 12 bases lay in between.

This chain links TRBV7-9 with TRBJ1-2, with D perhaps TRBD1 (6 bases). Germline V gene data show CDR1 as SEHNR and CDR2 as FQNEAQ (reference sequence). CDR3 length equals 15 residues. With 4 bases removed from V and 4 bases from J, the gap between germline ends came to 16 bases. CDR3 DNA: TGTGCCAGCAGCTCAGCCTTAGACAGGCTCTATGGCTACACCTTC. Residues: CASSSALDRLYGYTF.

J is TRBJ1-3 and V is TRBV6-1, with D possibly being TRBD1 (5 bases). In germline, CDR1 is MNHNS, CDR2 SASEGT. The CDR3 sequence is 17 residues long. V lost 2 bases to trimming and J lost 0 bases, with 14 bases between them. The chain's CDR3 is CASSEIAGSFSGNTIYF. In DNA form, the CDR3 reads TGTGCCAGCAGTGAAATCGCAGGGTCCTTCTCTGGAAACACCATATATTTT.

The chain carries TRBV2 and TRBJ2-5; D call uncertain. Trimming stripped 8 bases from V and 5 bases from J, with 9 bases between. Germline V gene lookup returns CDR1 SNHLY and CDR2 FYNNEI. CDR3 length: 11 amino acids. The CDR3 bases are TGTGCCAGCCGCATCGGGGAGACCCAGTACTTC. Amino acid sequence: CASRIGETQYF.

The V call is TRBV6-4, the J call TRBJ2-1, with 9 bases that match TRBD1. This CDR3 is 16 amino acids long. The germline gives CDR1 MRHNA, CDR2 SNTAGT. J was trimmed by 0 bases and V by 6 bases; bases with no gene match: 6. CDR3: CASRGTGPNSYNEQFF. For the CDR3, the DNA is TGTGCCAGCAGGGGGACAGGGCCTAACTCCTACAATGAGCAGTTCTTC.

J is TRBJ1-5 and V is TRBV12-3 or TRBV12-4, with D possibly TRBD1 on 6 matching bases. With 6 bases removed from V and 15 bases from J, the gap between germline ends came to 18 bases. The CDR3 loop spans 12 amino acids. The CDR3 region is CASRLTQGHWHF. The CDR3 DNA is TGTGCCAGCAGGCTAACCCAGGGACATTGGCATTTT.

V gene TRBV20-1 combines with J gene TRBJ1-5; TRBD1 is a possible D gene (6 bases). Deletions cut 4 bases from V and 2 bases from J, with 15 bases between. CDR1 DFQATT and CDR2 SNEGSKA come from the germline V gene (reference sequence). CDR3 length: 15 residues. The CDR3, as DNA: TGCAGTGCTACTGACAGGAGGCTGCGCAATCAGCCCCAGCATTTT. This gives the protein CSATDRRLRNQPQHF.

This clone was detected a few times. This rearrangement joins TRBV4-1 to TRBJ2-7; unclear D gene. Per the germline V gene, CDR1 is MGHRA and CDR2 is YSYEKL. The length of the CDR3 is 13 residues. V was cut by 5 bases and J by 6 bases, with 14 bases left in between. CDR3 sequence: CASSLTRVSEQYF. The CDR3 DNA reads TGCGCCAGCAGCTTGACAAGAGTGAGCGAGCAGTACTTC.

V and J are TRBV5-4 and TRBJ2-3; TRBD1 matches 12 bases. CDR3 size: 15 residues. The J segment lost 8 bases and the V segment lost 0 bases, leaving 4 bases of the junction unmatched. CDR1 is SGHNT and CDR2 is YYREEE in the germline V gene (reference sequence). The CDR3 nucleotides are TGTGCCAGCAGCTTGGTGGGACAGGGGGCTCTTACGCAGTATTTT. Translating gives CASSLVGQGALTQYF.

The chain combines TRBV5-1 with TRBJ2-7; a possible D gene is TRBD2 (6 bases). CDR1 and CDR2 from the germline V gene are SGHRS and YFSETQ. Trimming left V 4 bases short and J 9 bases short, with 17 bases between. The CDR3 spans 13 residues. The CDR3 region has the DNA TGCGCCAGCAGCCCGGGACTTTCCGTCGGGCAGTACTTC. It is translated as CASSPGLSVGQYF.

This chain links TRBV7-8 with TRBJ2-1; the match to TRBD2 covers 14 bases. The V gene's germline CDR1 is SGHVS and CDR2 FQNEAQ. CDR3 size: 18 residues. The V and J ends lost 1 base and 4 bases, in that order; junction bases with no gene match: 6. CDR3 in DNA: TGTGCCAGCAGCTTAGGACTAGCGGGGGGGCTTGTGTACAATGAGCAGTTCTTC. Amino acids: CASSLGLAGGLVYNEQFF.

This chain connects TRBV29-1 to TRBJ2-5; 9 bases align to TRBD1. Trimming removed 7 bases from V and 0 bases from J; junction bases left unmatched: 15. CDR1 and CDR2 from the germline V gene are SQVTM and ANQGSEA. The CDR3 consists of 17 residues. The CDR3 DNA sequence: TGCAGCGCTGATCCCTGGGGGGGACAGGGATACCAAGAGACCCAGTACTTC. Amino acid sequence: CSADPWGGQGYQETQYF. Together with reference TRBV29-1 and TRBJ2-5, the CDR3 gives the full variable domain: SAVISQKPSRDICQRGTSLTIQCQVDSQVTMMFWYRQQPGQSLTLIATANQGSEATYESGFVIDKFPISRPNLTFSTLTVSNMSPEDSSIYLCSADPWGGQGYQETQYFGPGTRLLVL.

This chain connects TRBV30 to TRBJ1-6; D call uncertain. Germline V gives CDR1 GTSNPN, CDR2 SVGIG (reference sequence). V was clipped by 0 bases and J by 7 bases, with 10 bases between them. The CDR3 covers 14 residues. CDR3 protein: CAWSVYSGNSPLHF. CDR3 bases: TGTGCCTGGAGTGTTTACAGTGGGAATTCACCCCTCCACTTT.

Worth noting for this clone: It differs at one base from a far larger clone, so likely a read error. This chain uses TRBV6-5 with TRBJ2-3, with 10 positions matching TRBD2. Germline-derived CDR1 and CDR2 are MNHEY and SVGAGI. The CDR3 loop spans 14 amino acids. Trimming at V came to 6 bases and at J to 3 bases, leaving 3 bases not matched to a gene. The CDR3 spells CASSRTSGTDTQYF. The DNA of the CDR3 is TGTGCCAGCAGCCGGACTAGCGGAACAGATACGCAGTATTTT.

This clone was seen only once. The chain joins TRBV5-6 to TRBJ1-1; 7 bases fit TRBD1. The length of the CDR3 is 13 residues. Germline CDR1 reads SGHDT; CDR2 reads YYEEEE. With 2 bases clipped from V and 5 bases from J, the junction kept 3 bases outside the gene matches. The CDR3 nucleotides read TGTGCCAGCAGCTTCAGGGGGAGGACTGAAGCTTTCTTT. Its protein product is CASSFRGRTEAFF.

Concerning this clone: A read error may account for a junction end that differs from germline. This chain connects TRBV12-3 or TRBV12-4 to TRBJ1-2; TRBD1 matches 8 bases. The CDR3 length is 13 residues. DNA for the CDR3: TGTGCCAGCATCCCGTGGACAGGGCGATCTATCGCCTTC. Translated: CASIPWTGRSIAF.

V gene TRBV10-3 combines with J gene TRBJ2-2, with unresolved D. CDR3 length: 13 amino acids. Trimming shortened V by 6 bases and J by 1 base, and 6 bases separated the two germline ends. Germline V lookup: CDR1 ENHRY, CDR2 SYGVKD. The CDR3 sequence is CAISSGNTGELFF. The CDR3 nucleotides are TGTGCCATCAGCTCGGGGAACACCGGGGAGCTGTTTTTT.

The chain combines TRBV6-5 with TRBJ1-5, with TRBD1 identical over 7 bases. Trimming at V came to 4 bases and at J to 3 bases, leaving 3 bases not matched to a gene. Germline loops: CDR1 MNHEY, CDR2 SVGAGI. The CDR3 spans 14 residues. The CDR3 here is CASSFDRVNQPQHF. The CDR3 DNA is TGTGCCAGCAGTTTCGACAGGGTCAATCAGCCCCAGCATTTT.

This rearrangement joins TRBV3-1 (or the pseudogene TRBV3-2) to TRBJ1-4; weak D call: TRBD1 (5 bases). The CDR3 runs 15 residues. V was trimmed by 1 base and J by 8 bases, leaving 14 bases between them. Germline lookup yields CDR1 LGHDT and CDR2 YNNKEL (reference sequence). CDR3: CASSQVGREWEKLFF. In nucleotides, the CDR3 is TGTGCCAGCAGCCAAGTCGGCAGGGAATGGGAAAAACTGTTTTTT.

This chain uses TRBV10-3 with TRBJ1-5; TRBD1 matches 8 bases. The CDR3 is 16 amino acids. The ends lost 5 bases at V and 1 base at J; junction bases unmatched: 7. Looked up from germline, CDR1 is ENHRY and CDR2 is SYGVKD. Here the CDR3 reads CAISSTQGDSNQPQHF. The CDR3 DNA sequence: TGTGCCATCAGTTCCACACAGGGGGACAGCAATCAGCCCCAGCATTTT.

The CDR3 reads CASSEPRMSVPSSYEQYF. DNA of the CDR3: TGTGCCAGCAGTGAACCTAGGATGTCCGTTCCTAGCTCCTACGAGCAGTACTTC. The chain carries TRBV2 and TRBJ2-7; D uncertain. Trimming removed 2 bases at V and 0 bases at J, with 20 bases between. The CDR3 covers 18 residues. Germline-derived CDR1 and CDR2 are SNHLY and FYNNEI.

V gene TRBV28 combines with J gene TRBJ2-4; TRBD1 is a possible D gene (5 bases). V dropped 6 bases and J dropped 4 bases, with 22 bases sitting between them. Germline V lookup: CDR1 MDHEN, CDR2 SYDVKM. The CDR3 runs 17 residues. The CDR3 nucleotides are TGTGCCAGCAGGGAGAGTTCCGTTGGGGCAGGAAAAAACATTCAGTACTTC. Its protein is CASRESSVGAGKNIQYF. The variable domain in full, with the rest retrieved from reference TRBV28 and TRBJ2-4, is DVKVTQSSRYLVKRTGEKVFLECVQDMDHENMFWYRQDPGLGLRLIYFSYDVKMKEKGDIPEGYSVSREKKERFSLILESASTNQTSMYLCASRESSVGAGKNIQYFGAGTRLSVL.